The present TCR beta chain was sequenced within a study of patients and donors after allogeneic stem cell transplantation. Germline V gives CDR1 LGHDT, CDR2 YNNKEL (reference sequence). V gave up 4 bases and J gave up 6 bases, with 12 bases separating them. This CDR3 spans 13 amino acids. A single record per CDR3 protein comes from TCRdb applying MiXCR to the RT-PCR reads. Among roughly 960,000 distinct CDR3 sequences, 15% to 20% were seen once, and the ten largest hold about 6%. The sequence derives from a human donor who was either an allogeneic HSCT recipient or a stem cell or donor lymphocyte infusion donor (not recorded which). It is not recorded whose cells these are; they may come from a transplant donor. Sequenced sample: blood, either unsorted or a sorted T cell fraction (not recorded which). The chain recombines TRBV3-1 with TRBJ1-2; possible D gene TRBD1, 5 bases. Here the CDR3 DNA reads TGTGCCAGCAGCCCACGGGACGAAAATGGCTACACCTTC. Protein: CASSPRDENGYTF.